This T cell receptor beta chain stems from a study of circulating and synovial CD4+ cells in juvenile arthritis. Profiled with immunoSEQ multiplex PCR; TCRdb holds only in-frame clones, not every one. The sample carries about 33,000 clones, roughly 96% recorded once. CDR3 size: 14 residues. Germline lookup yields CDR1 MDHEN and CDR2 SYDVKM. V was cut by 6 bases and J by 9 bases, with 18 bases left in between. The V gene is TRBV28, the J gene TRBJ2-1; possibly TRBD1 for D (6 bases). This sequence originates from a human donor with juvenile idiopathic arthritis. Sequenced: CD4+ T cells from blood. The CDR3 sequence is CASSPTPRGSEQFF. In nucleotides, the CDR3 is TGTGCCAGCAGCCCTACCCCCAGGGGAAGTGAGCAGTTCTTC.